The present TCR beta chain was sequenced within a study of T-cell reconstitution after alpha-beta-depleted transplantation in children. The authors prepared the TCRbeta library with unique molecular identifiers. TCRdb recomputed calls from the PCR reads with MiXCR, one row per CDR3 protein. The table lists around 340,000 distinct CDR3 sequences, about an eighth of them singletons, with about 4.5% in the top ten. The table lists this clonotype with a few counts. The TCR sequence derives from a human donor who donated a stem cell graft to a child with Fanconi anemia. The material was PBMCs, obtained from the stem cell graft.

CDR3 nucleotide sequence: TGTGCCAGCAGCCAGGGATTTGACACCGGGGAGCTGTTTTTT. It yields the protein CASSQGFDTGELFF. The chain recombines TRBV7-8 with TRBJ2-2; D may be TRBD1 (5 bases). CDR3 size: 14 residues. The germline V gene has CDR1 SGHVS and CDR2 FQNEAQ. Trimming left V 5 bases short and J 3 bases short, with 10 bases between.